These 7 T cell receptor beta chains share one sample of origin, sequenced in a study of CD8 T cells in Susac syndrome. When the RNA was reverse transcribed, random hexamers were used with an input of roughly 0.5 to 1 ug. MiXCR, applied by TCRdb to the immunoSEQ multiplex PCR reads, yields one record per CDR3 protein. The sample lists over 95,000 distinct CDR3 sequences, 85% to 95% seen once, with roughly 0.12% in the top ten. The sequenced sample was CD8+ T cells from PBMCs. The origin of the receptors is a human donor in good health.

This chain links TRBV2 with TRBJ1-1, with D perhaps matching TRBD1 (6 bases). This CDR3 has 13 amino acids. Trimming removed 4 bases at V and 7 bases at J, with 13 bases between. Germline lookup yields CDR1 SNHLY and CDR2 FYNNEI. CDR3: CASSGTERGEAFF. In DNA form, the CDR3 reads TGTGCCAGCAGTGGGACAGAGAGAGGTGAAGCTTTCTTT.

This clonotype was detected only once. V is TRBV5-1 and J is TRBJ1-6; weak D call: TRBD1 (5 bases). This CDR3 has 14 amino acids. Trimming removed 4 bases at V and 10 bases at J, with 15 bases between. Germline V gene data show CDR1 as SGHRS and CDR2 as YFSETQ. This chain's CDR3 is CASSRVPGNSPLHF. CDR3 nucleotides: TGCGCCAGCAGCCGAGTCCCAGGGAACTCACCCCTCCACTTT.

This chain links TRBV7-3 with TRBJ2-3; no clear D. Germline CDR1 reads SGHTA; CDR2 reads FQGTGA. V was clipped by 5 bases and J by 0 bases, with 24 bases between them. The CDR3 is 19 residues long. CDR3 sequence: CASSLRATPTRSSTDTQYF. The CDR3 nucleotides are TGTGCCAGCAGCCTACGGGCTACCCCGACGAGGAGTAGCACAGATACGCAGTATTTT. Combining the CDR3 with reference TRBV7-3 and TRBJ2-3 gives the whole variable domain GAGVSQTPSNKVTEKGKYVELRCDPISGHTALYWYRQSLGQGPEFLIYFQGTGAADDSGLPNDRFFAVRPEGSVSTLKIQRTERGDSAVYLCASSLRATPTRSSTDTQYFGPGTRLTVL.

J is TRBJ1-5 and V is TRBV14; TRBD1 might be the D (6 bases). CDR1 and CDR2 from the germline V gene are SGHDN and FVKESK. The CDR3 is 18 residues long. The germline V and J ends were trimmed by 0 bases and 7 bases, with 22 bases remaining between them. In DNA, the CDR3 is TGTGCCAGCAGCCAAGAATGGAGGGCAGGGGCCGAGGGCCAGCCCCAGCATTTT. It specifies CASSQEWRAGAEGQPQHF.

The genes are TRBV7-2 and TRBJ2-2; D is unclear. The CDR3 contains 14 residues. Trimming shortened V by 5 bases and J by 3 bases, and 10 bases separated the two germline ends. The V gene's germline CDR1 is SGHTA and CDR2 FQGNSA. CDR3 DNA sequence: TGTGCCAGCAGCGCCCAACCTTACACCGGGGAGCTGTTTTTT. This sequence encodes CASSAQPYTGELFF.

The rearrangement links TRBV6-5 to TRBJ1-1; D unresolved. The CDR3 loop spans 13 amino acids. V was clipped by 7 bases and J by 5 bases, with 14 bases between them. Germline loops: CDR1 MNHEY, CDR2 SVGAGI. CDR3 region: CASNLGIGTEAFF. CDR3 in DNA: TGTGCCAGCAACCTTGGGATCGGGACTGAAGCTTTCTTT.

In DNA, the CDR3 is TGCGCCAGCGCCCAGGGGGGCGACACTGAAGCTTTCTTT. Translated, it gives CASAQGGDTEAFF. This chain links TRBV5-1 with TRBJ1-1; 7 bases match TRBD1. V dropped 7 bases and J dropped 3; count of bases not matched to a gene: 6. The CDR3 totals 13 residues. Germline V CDR1 and CDR2: SGHRS, YFSETQ.